The subject of this entry is one T cell receptor (beta chain). The sample is drawn from a study of T-cell reconstitution after alpha-beta-depleted transplantation in children. During its preparation, the TCRbeta library received unique molecular identifiers. TCRdb independently ran MiXCR on the PCR reads; one entry per CDR3 protein. The sample consists of about 360,000 distinct CDR3 sequences, about an eighth of them appearing once. The sample consisted of PBMCs, taken from the stem cell graft. This clonotype was obtained from a human donor who donated a stem cell graft to a child with Fanconi anemia.

The CDR3 spells CASSPGSSGGAGEQFF. The DNA of the CDR3 is TGTGCCAGCAGTCCCGGCAGTAGCGGGGGGGCGGGTGAGCAGTTCTTC. The chain uses TRBV12-3 or TRBV12-4 and TRBJ2-1, with TRBD2 identical over 11 bases. After removal of 5 bases from V and 9 bases from J, the junction contained 12 bases not matched to a gene. This CDR3 has 16 amino acids.